A single sample gave rise to the 15 T cell receptor beta chains below, sequenced in a study of blood T cell repertoires in COVID-19. Profiled with immunoSEQ multiplex PCR; TCRdb holds only in-frame clones, not every one. The sample gives about 48,000 clones, more than 70% of which show up once; less than 6.5% is in the top ten. Sequencing was done on a sample of peripheral blood. Receptors were obtained from a woman between 55 and 75 years old with acute or convalescent COVID-19.

This chain links TRBV24-1 with TRBJ2-3; 10 nucleotides agree with TRBD1. The CDR3 is 17 amino acids. Trimming cost V 4 bases and J 6 bases; bases outside gene matches: 12. CDR1 is KGHDR, CDR2 SFDVKD, per germline. The CDR3, as DNA: TGTGCCACCAGTGACCCCGACGTGGGACAGGGGAGGGATACGCAGTATTTT. It specifies CATSDPDVGQGRDTQYF.

The chain employs TRBV5-8 and TRBJ1-3; unclear D gene. Germline CDR1 and CDR2: SGHTS and YDEGEE. With 5 bases removed from V and 0 bases from J, the gap between germline ends came to 12 bases. The length of the CDR3 is 15 residues. The CDR3 DNA follows: TGTGCCAGCAGTTCGTATCGGGGCTCTGGAAACACCATATATTTT. It translates to CASSSYRGSGNTIYF. Drawing the rest from reference TRBV5-8 and TRBJ1-3, the complete variable domain is EAGVTQSPTHLIKTRGQQATLRCSPISGHTSVYWYQQALGLGLQFLLWYDEGEERNRGNFPPRFSGRQFPNYSSELNVNALELEDSALYLCASSSYRGSGNTIYFGEGSWLTVV.

This sequence joins TRBV7-3 and TRBJ2-1, with 11 bases that match TRBD2. The CDR3 runs 16 residues. Germline CDR1 is SGHTA and CDR2 is FQGTGA. V lost 1 base, J lost 4 bases, and 3 bases stayed unmatched. CDR3: CASSLRLAGSYNEQFF. CDR3 bases: TGTGCCAGCAGCTTAAGACTAGCGGGATCGTACAATGAGCAGTTCTTC.

The gene calls are TRBV6-5 and TRBJ2-2; 8 nucleotides agree with TRBD1. V lost 7 bases to trimming and J lost 4 bases; unmatched junction nucleotides: 5. The CDR3 is made up of 14 amino acids. Looked up from germline, CDR1 is MNHEY and CDR2 is SVGAGI. Written as DNA, the CDR3 is TGTGCCAGCACCCGGGACAGGAGCACCGGGGAGCTGTTTTTT. It translates to CASTRDRSTGELFF.

V is TRBV9 and J is TRBJ2-2, with D possibly TRBD1 on 5 matching bases. Germline CDR1 is SGDLS and CDR2 is YYNGEE. CDR3 size: 15 residues. Trimming took 5 bases from V and 4 from J, leaving 15 bases between them. The CDR3, as DNA: TGTGCCAGCAGTCCCCAGGGCAGTCGCACCGGGGAGCTGTTTTTT. It encodes CASSPQGSRTGELFF.

This clone was detected once. The chain recombines TRBV7-8 with TRBJ2-7; 10 bases match TRBD2. The trim removed 5 bases at V and 0 bases at J, leaving 7 bases unmatched. The CDR3 loop spans 16 amino acids. Germline V CDR1 and CDR2: SGHVS, FQNEAQ. DNA of the CDR3: TGTGCCAGCAGCAAATCTAGCGGGAGCCACTCCTACGAGCAGTACTTC. Amino acid sequence: CASSKSSGSHSYEQYF.

The chain carries TRBV5-8 and TRBJ2-7; TRBD2 is a possible D gene (5 bases). V lost 0 bases to trimming and J lost 3 bases, with 7 bases between them. Per germline, CDR1 SGHTS and CDR2 YDEGEE. The CDR3 extends over 13 amino acids. The CDR3 is CASSLERDYEQYF. Written as DNA, the CDR3 is TGTGCCAGCAGCTTGGAGAGGGACTACGAGCAGTACTTC.

V is TRBV4-2 and J is TRBJ2-7; 8 bases fit TRBD2. The CDR3 loop spans 15 amino acids. Germline CDR1 reads LGHNA; CDR2 reads YNFKEQ. With V trimmed by 0 bases and J by 4 bases, 5 bases remained unmatched. The CDR3 loop is CASSQERVAGYEQYF. The CDR3 DNA reads TGTGCCAGCAGCCAAGAGAGGGTAGCGGGGTACGAGCAGTACTTC.

This clone was observed once. CDR3 nucleotide sequence: TGTGCCAGCAGTTCCGACAGGGATCTAGCGGGATCCGCCTGGGGGGAGCTGTTTTTT. This codes for CASSSDRDLAGSAWGELFF. J is TRBJ2-2 and V is TRBV27; 9 bases are a match to TRBD2. Per the germline V gene, CDR1 is MNHEY and CDR2 is SMNVEV (reference sequence). The CDR3 extends over 19 amino acids. V lost 4 bases to trimming and J lost 8 bases; unmatched junction nucleotides: 20.

This clone occurred a few times. The chain combines TRBV9 with TRBJ2-7; 7 nucleotides align to TRBD1. The V segment lost 0 bases and the J segment 2 bases; nucleotides outside the gene matches: 2. Germline V lookup: CDR1 SGDLS, CDR2 YYNGEE. The CDR3 extends over 14 amino acids. CDR3 nucleotides: TGTGCCAGCAGCGTAGGTGGGACAGCCTACGAGCAGTACTTC. The encoded protein is CASSVGGTAYEQYF. Supplemented by reference TRBV9 and TRBJ2-7, the full variable domain reads DSGVTQTPKHLITATGQRVTLRCSPRSGDLSVYWYQQSLDQGLQFLIQYYNGEERAKGNILERFSAQQFPDLHSELNLSSLELGDSALYFCASSVGGTAYEQYFGPGTRLTVT.

This clone was seen only once. The V call is TRBV19, the J call TRBJ2-7; weak D call: TRBD2 (6 bases). The CDR3 covers 14 residues. Germline CDR1 LNHDA, CDR2 SQIVND (reference sequence). Deletions cut 4 bases from V and 6 bases from J, with 16 bases between. CDR3 nucleotides: TGTGCCAGTAGTAGACTAGGAGGGCCGCGCGAGCAGTACTTC. Protein sequence: CASSRLGGPREQYF.

The genes are TRBV14 and TRBJ2-7; 12 nucleotides line up with TRBD1. The CDR3 spans 14 residues. Germline lookup yields CDR1 SGHDN and CDR2 FVKESK. J was trimmed by 7 bases and V by 8 bases; bases with no gene match: 9. CDR3 region: CASSEGQGAREQYF. CDR3 DNA sequence: TGTGCCAGCTCCGAGGGACAGGGGGCCAGGGAGCAGTACTTC.

This chain links TRBV2 with TRBJ1-5; 11 bases fit TRBD1. J lost 1 base, V lost 7 bases, and 3 bases had no gene match. CDR1 is SNHLY and CDR2 is FYNNEI in the germline V gene. This CDR3 is built from 15 residues. The CDR3 spells CASMRDRGSNQPQHF. DNA of the CDR3: TGTGCCAGCATGAGGGACAGGGGGAGCAATCAGCCCCAGCATTTT.

V is TRBV11-2 and J is TRBJ2-1; 15 bases line up with TRBD2. The CDR3 length is 13 residues. Germline values: CDR1 SGHAT, CDR2 FQNNGV. The V gene end was trimmed by 7 bases and the J gene end by 13 bases; junction bases not matched to a gene: 5. CDR3 in amino acids: CASTLGLAGGQFF. The CDR3 DNA reads TGTGCCAGCACTCTGGGACTAGCGGGAGGACAGTTCTTC.

The chain carries TRBV4-2 and TRBJ1-5; no clear D. The CDR3 runs to 13 residues. CDR1 and CDR2 (germline): LGHNA, YNFKEQ. Trimming removed 0 bases from V and 7 bases from J, with 7 bases in between. The CDR3 sequence is CASSQDVSQPQHF. For the CDR3, the DNA is TGTGCCAGCAGCCAAGATGTTTCGCAGCCCCAGCATTTT.